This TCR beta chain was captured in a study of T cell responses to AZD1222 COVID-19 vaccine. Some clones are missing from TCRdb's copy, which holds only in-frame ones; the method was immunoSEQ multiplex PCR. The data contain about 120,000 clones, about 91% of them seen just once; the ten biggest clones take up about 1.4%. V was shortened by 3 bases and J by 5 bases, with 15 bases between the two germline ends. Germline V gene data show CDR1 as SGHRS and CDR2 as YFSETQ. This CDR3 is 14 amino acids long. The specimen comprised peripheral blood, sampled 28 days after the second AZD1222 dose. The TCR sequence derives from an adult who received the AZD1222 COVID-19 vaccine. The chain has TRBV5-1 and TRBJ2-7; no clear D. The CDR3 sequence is CASSWTDGSDEQYF. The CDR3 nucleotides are TGCGCCAGCAGCTGGACGGACGGGTCGGACGAGCAGTACTTC.